The 24 T cell receptor beta chains below were found in one sample sequenced in a study of blood T cell repertoires in COVID-19. Libraries were prepared by immunoSEQ multiplex PCR; TCRdb keeps only in-frame clonotypes and omits some of them. The table has roughly 220,000 clones, about nine tenths seen once; the top ten hold about 2%. Sample: peripheral blood. The origin of the receptors is a man between 25 and 39 years old who had recovered from COVID-19.

The chain joins TRBV10-3 to TRBJ1-2; 7 positions agree with TRBD1. Germline V gene data show CDR1 as ENHRY and CDR2 as SYGVKD. The CDR3 runs to 16 residues. After removal of 0 bases from V and 0 bases from J, the junction contained 4 bases not matched to a gene. CDR3: CAISESEGQPNYGYTF. As DNA, the CDR3 is TGTGCCATCAGTGAGTCGGAGGGACAGCCTAACTATGGCTACACCTTC.

The chain employs TRBV7-2 and TRBJ1-5, with 11 bases that match TRBD1. Germline trimming cut 4 bases from V and 5 bases from J; bases unmatched to any gene: 4. CDR1 and CDR2 (germline): SGHTA, FQGNSA. The CDR3 extends over 15 amino acids. CDR3 nucleotide sequence: TGTGCCAGCAGCTACCGGACAGGGGGCGATCAGCCCCAGCATTTT. It encodes CASSYRTGGDQPQHF.

The chain's CDR3 is CATSDTGYSPLHF. CDR3 coding DNA: TGTGCCACCAGTGATACGGGTTATTCACCCCTCCACTTT. This chain joins TRBV24-1 and TRBJ1-6; D unresolved. V was pared by 3 bases and J by 8 bases, with 7 bases between. CDR3 length equals 13 residues. CDR1 and CDR2 from the germline V gene are KGHDR and SFDVKD.

The genes are TRBV7-9 and TRBJ2-1, with a possible D match to TRBD2 (5 bases). V was clipped by 6 bases and J by 0 bases, with 18 bases between them. This CDR3 has 17 amino acids. Looked up from germline, CDR1 is SEHNR and CDR2 is FQNEAQ (reference sequence). CDR3 nucleotide sequence: TGTGCCAGCAGTGACACTTGGCTAGCTGGCTCCTACAATGAGCAGTTCTTC. It is translated as CASSDTWLAGSYNEQFF.

The J gene is TRBJ2-3, the V gene TRBV5-1, with a possible D match to TRBD1 (6 bases). V lost 6 bases and J lost 2, with 13 bases in between. This CDR3 is 14 amino acids long. Germline CDR1 SGHRS, CDR2 YFSETQ. The CDR3 DNA reads as TGCGCCAGCACCTATAGGACAGACACAGATACGCAGTATTTT. Its translation: CASTYRTDTDTQYF.

This clone has just one count. The J gene is TRBJ1-3, the V gene TRBV7-7; D gene uncertain. Germline V CDR1 and CDR2: SSHAT, FNYEAQ (reference sequence). Trimming removed 1 base at V and 0 bases at J, with 10 bases between. The CDR3 runs 16 residues. The CDR3 sequence: CASSLGGPSSGNTIYF. As DNA, the CDR3 is TGTGCCAGCAGCTTAGGAGGTCCGAGCTCTGGAAACACCATATATTTT.

The chain joins TRBV5-6 to TRBJ1-1; TRBD1 agrees at 9 bases. V lost 3 bases to trimming and J lost 4 bases; unmatched junction nucleotides: 1. Germline V gene data show CDR1 as SGHDT and CDR2 as YYEEEE. The CDR3 is made up of 13 amino acids. The CDR3 DNA reads as TGTGCCAGCAGCTGGGGACAGGGCACTGAAGCTTTCTTT. It codes for CASSWGQGTEAFF.

The chain joins TRBV5-1 to TRBJ1-1, with D possibly matching TRBD1 (5 bases). Per germline, CDR1 SGHRS and CDR2 YFSETQ. Between the trimmed V and J ends, which lost 4 bases and 0 bases, there was a span of 19 bases. The CDR3 is 17 residues long. The CDR3 protein is CASSKQGFGSMNTEAFF. The CDR3 DNA follows: TGCGCCAGCAGCAAGCAGGGATTCGGGTCAATGAACACTGAAGCTTTCTTT.

This chain uses TRBV12-3 or TRBV12-4 with TRBJ1-1; weak D call: TRBD1 (5 bases). The V and J ends lost 5 bases and 3 bases respectively, with 10 bases between them. This CDR3 contains 13 residues. The CDR3 reads CASSPGGDTEAFF. CDR3 bases: TGTGCCAGCAGTCCCGGGGGGGACACTGAAGCTTTCTTT.

This clone has a single count. The V gene is TRBV12-3 or TRBV12-4, the J gene TRBJ2-5; D call uncertain. This CDR3 contains 13 residues. V shed 7 bases and J shed 9 bases, with 18 bases lying between them. DNA for the CDR3: TGTGCCAGCAACTGGTTAAGCCCCGAGGCCCAGTACTTC. Protein product: CASNWLSPEAQYF.

V and J are TRBV6-5 and TRBJ1-2; D is perhaps TRBD1 (6 bases). The CDR3 covers 16 residues. Germline-derived CDR1 and CDR2 are MNHEY and SVGAGI. V shed 0 bases and J shed 1 base, with 12 bases lying between them. The CDR3 nucleotides are TGTGCCAGCAGTTACTCGAACAGGGTACTTAACTATGGCTACACCTTC. Protein: CASSYSNRVLNYGYTF.

This chain links TRBV7-7 with TRBJ2-1; 11 bases fit TRBD2. CDR1 and CDR2 from the germline V gene are SSHAT and FNYEAQ (reference sequence). This CDR3 comprises 15 residues. Trimming at V came to 6 bases and at J to 9 bases, leaving 10 bases not matched to a gene. CDR3 bases: TGTGCCAGCAGTGTGGGTAGCGGGGGGGCCGGTGAGCAGTTCTTC. It yields the protein CASSVGSGGAGEQFF. The whole variable domain, remainder taken from reference TRBV7-7 and TRBJ2-1, is GAGVSQSPRYKVTKRGQDVTLRCDPISSHATLYWYQQALGQGPEFLTYFNYEAQPDKSGLPSDRFSAERPEGSISTLTIQRTEQRDSAMYRCASSVGSGGAGEQFFGPGTRLTVL.

J is TRBJ2-1 and V is TRBV15; D possibly corresponds to TRBD2 (6 bases). The CDR3 is made up of 16 amino acids. In germline, CDR1 is LNHNV, CDR2 YYDKDF (reference sequence). V was shortened by 5 bases and J by 2 bases, with 16 bases between the two germline ends. The DNA of the CDR3 is TGTGCCACCAGCTCATTGGAGGGCAGAGCCTACAATGAGCAGTTCTTC. This sequence encodes CATSSLEGRAYNEQFF.

CDR3: CASSFSGTGNTEAFF. The DNA for the CDR3 is TGTGCCAGCAGCTTCTCCGGGACAGGGAACACTGAAGCTTTCTTT. This chain connects TRBV9 to TRBJ1-1; TRBD1 agrees at 8 bases. The germline CDR1 and CDR2 sequences are SGDLS and YYNGEE. The ends lost 4 bases at V and 1 base at J; junction bases unmatched: 6. CDR3 length equals 15 residues.

The rearrangement links TRBV19 to TRBJ2-7; 7 nucleotides align to TRBD1. Trimming took 4 bases from V and 3 from J; bases not matched to a gene: 6. Germline V gives CDR1 LNHDA, CDR2 SQIVND (reference sequence). This CDR3 comprises 14 residues. The CDR3 DNA follows: TGTGCCAGTAGTACCCCCGGGACAGTCTACGAGCAGTACTTC. Translation: CASSTPGTVYEQYF.

The table lists this clone with a count of one. This chain connects TRBV6-5 to TRBJ1-2, with 10 bases matching TRBD1. Germline V gives CDR1 MNHEY, CDR2 SVGAGI. The CDR3 consists of 14 residues. Trimming at V came to 7 bases and at J to 2 bases, leaving 4 bases not matched to a gene. In nucleotides, the CDR3 is TGTGCCAGCATTAAGACAGGGGGCAACTATGGCTACACCTTC. It translates to CASIKTGGNYGYTF.

The chain employs TRBV5-1 and TRBJ2-2; 8 bases match TRBD2. V shed 4 bases and J 7 bases; nucleotides not matched to a gene: 24. CDR1 and CDR2 from the germline V gene are SGHRS and YFSETQ. CDR3 size: 20 residues. CDR3 nucleotide sequence: TGCGCCAGCAGCCGGAGCATAGGGTTGAGCGGGGGCCTTCTCCTCGGGGAGCTGTTTTTT. This gives the protein CASSRSIGLSGGLLLGELFF.

The chain uses TRBV3-1 (or the pseudogene TRBV3-2) and TRBJ2-3, with 9 positions matching TRBD2. This CDR3 spans 16 amino acids. Germline CDR1 and CDR2: LGHDT and YNNKEL (reference sequence). V dropped 4 bases and J dropped 2; count of bases not matched to a gene: 7. This CDR3 is CASSLAGGGLTDTQYF. DNA of the CDR3: TGTGCCAGCAGCCTCGCGGGAGGGGGCCTCACAGATACGCAGTATTTT.

V usage is TRBV30 and J usage is TRBJ1-5, with 8 bases matching TRBD1. The V and J ends lost 3 bases and 4 bases, in that order; junction bases with no gene match: 5. The CDR3 sequence is 14 residues long. Germline CDR1 and CDR2: GTSNPN and SVGIG (reference sequence). The DNA of the CDR3 is TGTGCCTGGAGGAGGACAGGGTTTAATCAGCCCCAGCATTTT. Protein: CAWRRTGFNQPQHF.

The V call is TRBV7-2, the J call TRBJ1-6; D might be TRBD1 (5 bases). V dropped 1 base and J dropped 7 bases, with 14 bases sitting between them. Germline V CDR1 and CDR2: SGHTA, FQGNSA. The CDR3 runs to 16 residues. The CDR3: CASSLEGIRGNSPLHF. As DNA, the CDR3 is TGTGCCAGCAGCTTAGAGGGAATAAGGGGAAATTCACCCCTCCACTTT.

The rearrangement links TRBV5-1 to TRBJ1-6, with 8 positions matching TRBD1. CDR3 length: 13 residues. V shed 2 bases and J 10 bases; nucleotides not matched to a gene: 2. Germline V gene data show CDR1 as SGHRS and CDR2 as YFSETQ. The CDR3 is CASSLQGGSPLHF. In DNA form, the CDR3 reads TGCGCCAGCAGCTTACAGGGGGGCTCACCCCTCCACTTT.

The J gene is TRBJ2-3, the V gene TRBV11-3; D remains ambiguous. V was cut by 5 bases and J by 2 bases, with 17 bases left in between. CDR1 and CDR2 from the germline V gene are SGHNT and YENEEA. The CDR3 contains 16 residues. The CDR3 coding sequence is TGTGCCAGCAGCCCCCGCCACACACCATACACAGATACGCAGTATTTT. This translates into CASSPRHTPYTDTQYF.

The chain uses TRBV29-1 and TRBJ2-7; 9 bases agree with TRBD1. V shed 7 bases, J shed 4 bases, and the junction held 8 bases outside the gene matches. Looked up from germline, CDR1 is SQVTM and CDR2 is ANQGSEA. The CDR3 has 13 amino acids. CDR3 protein: CSAVGQGGYEQYF. For the CDR3, the DNA is TGCAGCGCTGTGGGACAGGGTGGGTACGAGCAGTACTTC.

The chain joins TRBV19 to TRBJ1-1, with no clear D. Germline CDR1 reads LNHDA; CDR2 reads SQIVND (reference sequence). This CDR3 is built from 17 residues. V was clipped by 4 bases and J by 4 bases, with 22 bases between them. The CDR3 loop reads CASSRPRTDYRTTEAFF. CDR3 sequence (DNA): TGTGCCAGTAGTAGACCTAGGACGGACTACCGGACCACTGAAGCTTTCTTT.